Listed here is a single T cell receptor beta chain. Other nucleotide sequences from this sample produce the same CDR3. Between the trimmed V and J ends, which lost 4 bases and 0 bases, there was a span of 11 bases. The CDR3 is 15 amino acids. Looked up from germline, CDR1 is SNHLY and CDR2 is FYNNEI. This sample was included in a study of shared clonotypes between healthy human individuals. Only CD45RO-negative cells positively selected for CCR7 counted as naive CD8 cells, so terminally differentiated effector memory CD45RA+ cells were excluded. Only Caucasian adults living in Nashville, Tennessee made up the donor group. Here immunoSEQ multiplex PCR was the method, and the copy in TCRdb shows in-frame clones only, minus some. The sample holds about 2 million clones, approximately 95% seen once.

The TCR was taken from a young man in good health. This chain links TRBV2 with TRBJ2-3; D is undetermined. Sequencing was performed on naive CD8+ T cells sorted from blood. The CDR3 protein is CASSGLAVSTDTQYF. The CDR3 DNA follows: TGTGCCAGCAGTGGGCTCGCGGTTAGCACAGATACGCAGTATTTT.